Listed below are T cell receptor beta chains from one sample, sequenced in a study of shared clonotypes between healthy human individuals. Repertoires were generated with immunoSEQ multiplex PCR, while TCRdb's copy carries only in-frame clones and drops some. Here the sample spans 2.5 million or so clones, roughly 92% being singletons. Material: naive CD4+ T cells sorted from blood. These receptors were taken from a man aged 18 to 30 in good health. The CDR3 runs from the conserved cysteine through the conserved F or W. The D gene is left open where the match is weak. Clone size, where shown, is once, few, many, or a class for clones that have expanded.

D: .; J: TRBJ2-7; V: TRBV5-5; size: .; CDR3: CASSAPSEPPYEQYF; DNA: TGTGCCAGCAGCGCCCCTAGTGAGCCTCCCTACGAGCAGTACTTC
D: TRBD2; J: TRBJ2-1; V: TRBV6-5; size: .; CDR3: CASSLSGRSHNEQFF; DNA: TGTGCCAGCAGTCTTAGCGGGAGGTCCCACAATGAGCAGTTCTTC
D: .; J: TRBJ1-3; V: TRBV5-1; size: .; CDR3: CASRAGRSSGNTIYF; DNA: TGCGCCAGCAGAGCCGGCCGTAGCTCTGGAAACACCATATATTTT
D: TRBD1; J: TRBJ2-7; V: TRBV2; size: .; CDR3: CAGRTGLATYEQYF; DNA: TGTGCCGGCAGGACAGGGCTTGCGACCTACGAGCAGTACTTC
D: .; J: TRBJ2-3; V: TRBV11-3; size: .; CDR3: CASSRGDTQYF; DNA: TGTGCCAGCAGCCGTGGGGATACGCAGTATTTT
D: .; J: TRBJ2-5; V: TRBV10-3; size: .; CDR3: CAISESGDYQETQYF; DNA: TGTGCCATCAGTGAGTCTGGCGACTACCAAGAGACCCAGTACTTC
D: TRBD2; J: TRBJ2-1; V: TRBV2; size: .; CDR3: CASSRLAGPYNEQFF; DNA: TGTGCCAGCAGTCGACTAGCGGGCCCATACAATGAGCAGTTCTTC
D: .; J: TRBJ2-7; V: TRBV28; size: .; CDR3: CASSFAPKVGVYEQYF; DNA: TGTGCCAGCAGTTTCGCCCCCAAGGTTGGGGTATACGAGCAGTACTTC
D: .; J: TRBJ2-7; V: TRBV5-6; size: .; CDR3: CASSFDRGLPYEQYF; DNA: TGTGCCAGCAGCTTCGACAGAGGACTACCCTACGAGCAGTACTTC
D: .; J: TRBJ1-3; V: TRBV4-1; size: .; CDR3: CASSQDRGVGNTIYF; DNA: TGCGCCAGCAGCCAAGATAGAGGTGTTGGAAACACCATATATTTT
D: .; J: TRBJ1-5; V: TRBV10-3; size: few; CDR3: CAISDGTPMNQPQHF; DNA: TGTGCCATCAGTGATGGGACACCGATGAATCAGCCCCAGCATTTT
D: .; J: TRBJ2-7; V: TRBV7-2; size: .; CDR3: CASSFRGVYEQYF; DNA: TGTGCCAGCAGCTTTAGAGGGGTCTACGAGCAGTACTTC
D: .; J: TRBJ2-7; V: TRBV14; size: .; CDR3: CASSQDQVQVYEQYF; DNA: TGTGCCAGCAGCCAAGATCAAGTCCAGGTCTACGAGCAGTACTTC
D: .; J: TRBJ2-7; V: TRBV19; size: .; CDR3: CASSITGTYEQYF; DNA: TGTGCCAGTAGTATAACAGGGACCTACGAGCAGTACTTC
D: .; J: TRBJ2-3; V: TRBV19; size: once; CDR3: CASSSRGAGAVTQYF; DNA: TGTGCCAGTAGTAGCAGGGGCGCGGGGGCCGTGACGCAGTATTTT
D: TRBD2; J: TRBJ2-5; V: TRBV4-3; size: .; CDR3: CASSQDVLAEETQYF; DNA: TGCGCCAGCAGCCAAGATGTACTAGCGGAAGAGACCCAGTACTTC
D: .; J: TRBJ2-1; V: TRBV9; size: few; CDR3: CASSKAHPYNEQFF; DNA: TGTGCCAGCAGCAAGGCGCACCCCTACAATGAGCAGTTCTTC
D: .; J: TRBJ1-6; V: TRBV1; size: .; CDR3: CTSSQDPRNDTYNSPLHF; DNA: TGCACCAGCAGCCAAGATCCCAGGAATGATACCTATAATTCACCCCTCCACTTT
D: .; J: TRBJ1-2; V: TRBV19; size: .; CDR3: CASSFGQTSLHAF; DNA: TGTGCCAGTAGCTTCGGTCAGACGAGTCTACATGCCTTC
D: TRBD2; J: TRBJ2-1; V: TRBV18; size: .; CDR3: CASSRNSGNIGEQFF; DNA: TGTGCCAGCTCACGGAATAGCGGGAATATCGGTGAGCAGTTCTTC
D: TRBD2; J: TRBJ2-1; V: TRBV29-1; size: .; CDR3: CSVVRGRADNEQFF; DNA: TGCAGCGTTGTTCGGGGGAGGGCCGACAATGAGCAGTTCTTC
D: TRBD2; J: TRBJ2-1; V: TRBV4-1; size: .; CDR3: CASSQANSGGYNEQFF; DNA: TGCGCCAGCAGCCAAGCAAATAGCGGGGGATACAATGAGCAGTTCTTC
D: .; J: TRBJ2-7; V: TRBV7-2; size: .; CDR3: CASSLGGATSYEQYF; DNA: TGTGCCAGCAGCTTAGGGGGAGCCACCTCCTACGAGCAGTACTTC
D: .; J: TRBJ1-6; V: TRBV5-8; size: .; CDR3: CASSFAQATSPLHF; DNA: TGTGCCAGCAGCTTCGCCCAGGCAACTTCACCCCTCCACTTT
D: TRBD1; J: TRBJ2-1; V: TRBV5-4; size: .; CDR3: CASSLGSQGVFGEQFF; DNA: TGTGCCAGCAGCCTGGGGTCGCAGGGGGTTTTTGGTGAGCAGTTCTTC
D: .; J: TRBJ1-2; V: TRBV10-3; size: once; CDR3: CAISGGGDYGYTF; DNA: TGTGCCATCAGTGGGGGGGGAGACTATGGCTACACCTTC
D: .; J: TRBJ2-5; V: TRBV7-3; size: .; CDR3: CASSLGVEETQYF; DNA: TGTGCCAGCAGCTTAGGGGTCGAGGAGACCCAGTACTTC
D: .; J: TRBJ2-7; V: TRBV6-6; size: .; CDR3: CASSYGAGIYEQYF; DNA: TGTGCCAGCAGTTACGGTGCAGGGATATACGAGCAGTACTTC
D: .; J: TRBJ1-6; V: TRBV4-1; size: .; CDR3: CASSPHRGTNSPLHF; DNA: TGCGCCAGCAGCCCTCATCGGGGCACTAATTCACCCCTCCACTTT
D: .; J: TRBJ2-2; V: TRBV10-3; size: few; CDR3: CAISPNGDGTGELFF; DNA: TGTGCCATCAGCCCAAACGGGGATGGCACCGGGGAGCTGTTTTTT
D: TRBD1; J: TRBJ2-2; V: TRBV18; size: once; CDR3: CASSPWTGASTGELFF; DNA: TGTGCCAGCTCACCCTGGACAGGGGCTTCCACCGGGGAGCTGTTTTTT
D: .; J: TRBJ2-7; V: TRBV5-1; size: .; CDR3: CASSLRRGPHYEQYF; DNA: TGCGCCAGCAGCTTGCGGCGGGGGCCGCACTACGAGCAGTACTTC
D: TRBD1; J: TRBJ1-1; V: TRBV7-2; size: .; CDR3: CASSRQGATEAFF; DNA: TGTGCCAGCAGCCGGCAGGGGGCCACTGAAGCTTTCTTT
D: .; J: TRBJ2-4; V: TRBV20-1; size: .; CDR3: CSARTDAYYF; DNA: TGCAGTGCCAGGACAGACGCGTATTACTTC
D: TRBD1; J: TRBJ1-2; V: TRBV27; size: .; CDR3: CASSTGVRGNYGYTF; DNA: TGTGCCAGCAGTACGGGGGTCAGGGGGAACTATGGCTACACCTTC
D: .; J: TRBJ1-6; V: TRBV6-1; size: .; CDR3: CASSARQSSYNSPLHF; DNA: TGTGCCAGCAGTGCCCGACAGAGCTCCTATAATTCACCCCTCCACTTT
D: TRBD2; J: TRBJ2-5; V: TRBV12-5; size: .; CDR3: CASGWGTSGRAPETQYF; DNA: TGTGCTAGTGGTTGGGGGACTAGCGGGAGGGCCCCAGAGACCCAGTACTTC
D: TRBD1; J: TRBJ1-4; V: TRBV5-1; size: .; CDR3: CASRRRDSATNEKLFF; DNA: TGCGCCAGCAGGCGACGGGACAGCGCAACTAATGAAAAACTGTTTTTT
D: .; J: TRBJ1-5; V: TRBV6-6; size: .; CDR3: CASSYSGQPQHF; DNA: TGTGCCAGCAGTTACTCGGGTCAGCCCCAGCATTTT
D: .; J: TRBJ2-2; V: TRBV6-1; size: .; CDR3: CASSEIGGTGELFF; DNA: TGTGCCAGCAGTGAAATCGGGGGCACCGGGGAGCTGTTTTTT